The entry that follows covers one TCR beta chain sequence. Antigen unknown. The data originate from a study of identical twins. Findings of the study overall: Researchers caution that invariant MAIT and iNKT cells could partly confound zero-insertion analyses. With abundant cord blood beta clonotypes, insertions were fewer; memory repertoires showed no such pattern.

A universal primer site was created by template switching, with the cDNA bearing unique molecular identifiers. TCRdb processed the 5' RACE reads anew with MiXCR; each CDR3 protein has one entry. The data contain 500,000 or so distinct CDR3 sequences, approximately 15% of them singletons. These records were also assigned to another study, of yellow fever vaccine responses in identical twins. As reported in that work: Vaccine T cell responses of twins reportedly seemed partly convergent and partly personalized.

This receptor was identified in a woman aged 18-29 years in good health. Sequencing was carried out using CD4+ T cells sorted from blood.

The CDR3 loop reads CASSYSGTGELFF. The CDR3 region has the DNA TGTGCCAGCAGTTACTCGGGCACCGGGGAGCTGTTTTTT. The genes are TRBV6-6 and TRBJ2-2; no reliable D call. Germline values: CDR1 MNHNY, CDR2 SVGAGI (reference sequence). With 0 bases removed from V and 4 bases from J, the gap between germline ends came to 3 bases. CDR3 length: 13 residues.